This TCR beta chain was recovered during a study of spatial heterogeneity in lung cancer. V gave up 7 bases and J gave up 5 bases, with 24 bases separating them. There are 16 residues in the CDR3. Per the germline V gene, CDR1 is MNHEY and CDR2 is SVGAGI. TCRdb re-derived calls from the 5' RACE reads in MiXCR, one entry per CDR3 protein. Of roughly 48,000 distinct CDR3 sequences listed, less than 5.5% were seen once; the top ten hold around 10%. Time point indicated: sample taken at primary tumor resection. Whole RNA, isolated from tumor, nontumor lung or frozen PBMC, was sequenced without prior sorting. This clonotype has a count of ten or more.

The TCR sequence derives from a male donor with early-stage non-small cell lung cancer. The V call is TRBV6-5, the J call TRBJ2-7, with D perhaps TRBD1 or TRBD2 (5 bases each). Sequencing was performed on PBMCs, taken at surgery. The CDR3 reads CASTPAWGTQLHEQYF. The CDR3 region has the DNA TGTGCCAGCACCCCGGCCTGGGGGACCCAACTCCACGAGCAGTACTTC.